A selection of T cell receptor beta chains follows, all from one sample in a study of shared clonotypes between healthy human individuals. TCRdb keeps only in-frame clones here, not all; method: immunoSEQ multiplex PCR. Found here are roughly 760,000 clones, about 74% of them singletons; the top ten hold over 1.5%. The sample was memory CD4+ T cells sorted from blood. Receptors originate from a woman in her thirties in good health. CDR3s include the opening cysteine and the closing phenylalanine or tryptophan. D genes are given only for firm matches. Size values are once, few and many counts, or a class for expanded clones, and some rows have none.

cdr3_nt cdr3_aa d_call j_call v_call clone_size
TGTGCCAGCAGTGAACAGACCACTGAAGCTTTCTTT CASSEQTTEAFF NA TRBJ1-1 TRBV25-1 many
TGCGCCAGCAGCCAAATCGGCAGGTGGGGTGACAAAGACACTGAAGCTTTCTTT CASSQIGRWGDKDTEAFF NA TRBJ1-1 TRBV10-1 NA
TGTGCCAGCAGCGTCCCCGGACTAGCGGGCTACAATGAGCAGTTCTTC CASSVPGLAGYNEQFF TRBD2 TRBJ2-1 TRBV9 many
TGTGCCAGCAGTGCTTCAGGGGAGGGCATTCAGTACTTC CASSASGEGIQYF NA TRBJ2-4 TRBV2 NA
TGTGCCAGTAGTAGTGGCCAGAACACTGAAGCTTTCTTT CASSSGQNTEAFF NA TRBJ1-1 TRBV19 many
TGTGCCAGTAGGCCACTAGCGGGACAGGGAAACATTCAGTACTTC CASRPLAGQGNIQYF NA TRBJ2-4 TRBV19 few
TGTGCCAGCAGTGAACACGGACAATACACAGATACGCAGTATTTT CASSEHGQYTDTQYF NA TRBJ2-3 TRBV2 NA
TGTGCCAGCAGTTTGGTTCGGGCCGAGCAGTACTTC CASSLVRAEQYF NA TRBJ2-7 TRBV28 NA
TGTGCCAGCAGCCCTTTTGTTGCAGGGTCAACCGGGGAGCTGTTTTTT CASSPFVAGSTGELFF NA TRBJ2-2 TRBV28 NA
TGTGCCAGCAGCTTAGTTTGGGGTTACGCAGATACGCAGTATTTT CASSLVWGYADTQYF NA TRBJ2-3 TRBV7-2 NA